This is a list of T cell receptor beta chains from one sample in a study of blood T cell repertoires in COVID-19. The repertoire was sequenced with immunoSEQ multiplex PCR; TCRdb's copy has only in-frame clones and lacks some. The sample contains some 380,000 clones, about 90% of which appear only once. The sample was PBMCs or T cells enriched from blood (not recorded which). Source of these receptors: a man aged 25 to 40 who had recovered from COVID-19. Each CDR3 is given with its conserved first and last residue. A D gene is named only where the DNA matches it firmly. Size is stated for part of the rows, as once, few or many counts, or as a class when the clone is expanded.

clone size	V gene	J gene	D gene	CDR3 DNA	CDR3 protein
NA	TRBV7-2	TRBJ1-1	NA	TGTGCCAGCAGCTCCCGAACGGGAGGGATGAACACTGAAGCTTTCTTT	CASSSRTGGMNTEAFF
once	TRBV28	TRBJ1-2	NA	TGTGCCAGCAGTTTACGCCACGAAGCGGGGATCTATGGCTACACCTTC	CASSLRHEAGIYGYTF
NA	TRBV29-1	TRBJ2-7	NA	TGCAGCGTACTAGTTTTAGACAGGCTATCCTACGAGCAGTACTTC	CSVLVLDRLSYEQYF
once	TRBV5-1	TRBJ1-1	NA	TGCGCCAGCAGCTTGAGGCAGGGGAACACTGAAGCTTTCTTT	CASSLRQGNTEAFF
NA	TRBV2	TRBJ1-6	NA	TGTGCCAGCAGTGACCGCGGATATAATTCACCCCTCCACTTT	CASSDRGYNSPLHF
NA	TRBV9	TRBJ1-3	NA	TGTGCCAGCAGCGACACTGGGCCCCTCTATGGAAACACCATATATTTT	CASSDTGPLYGNTIYF
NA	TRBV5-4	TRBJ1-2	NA	TGTGCCAGCAGCTTGACAGGGAGCGACTATGGCTACACCTTC	CASSLTGSDYGYTF
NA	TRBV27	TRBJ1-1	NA	TGTGCCAGCAGGACAGACGAAGGAACTGAAGCTTTCTTT	CASRTDEGTEAFF
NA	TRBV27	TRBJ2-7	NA	TGTGCCAGCAGTTTCCTACAGGGAAACAACTACGAGCAGTACTTC	CASSFLQGNNYEQYF
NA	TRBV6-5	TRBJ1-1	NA	TGTGCCAGCAGTACGGACAGTCGGACTGAAGCTTTCTTT	CASSTDSRTEAFF
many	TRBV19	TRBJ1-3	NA	TGTGCCAGTAGGATGACACGGGGGGCAACCACCTCTGGAAACACCATATATTTT	CASRMTRGATTSGNTIYF
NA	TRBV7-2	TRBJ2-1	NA	TGTGCCAGCAGCTTGGGTGGTTGGGAACTAGCAAGGGAGCAGTTCTTC	CASSLGGWELAREQFF
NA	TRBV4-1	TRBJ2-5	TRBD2	TGCGCCAGCAGCCATGGCGTAAGTGGCGGGGGGTCACAAGAGACCCAGTACTTC	CASSHGVSGGGSQETQYF
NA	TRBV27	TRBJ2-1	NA	TGTGCCAGCCGAAACCGGGCTCAGGGATTTGAGCAGTTCTTC	CASRNRAQGFEQFF
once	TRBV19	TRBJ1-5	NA	TGTGCCAGTAGTGACAGTGGATATCAGCCCCAGCATTTT	CASSDSGYQPQHF
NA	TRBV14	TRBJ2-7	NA	TGTGCCAGCAGCCAGGGGACCGGGACACCATACTACGAGCAGTACTTC	CASSQGTGTPYYEQYF
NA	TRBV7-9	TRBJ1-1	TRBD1	TGTGCCAGCAGCTCCTCTCCGGGACAGGGAAGAAACACTGAAGCTTTCTTT	CASSSSPGQGRNTEAFF
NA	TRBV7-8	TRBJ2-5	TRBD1	TGTGCCAGCAGCCCACAGGGGCAGTACCAAGAGACCCAGTACTTC	CASSPQGQYQETQYF
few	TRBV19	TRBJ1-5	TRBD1	TGTGCTGCTGGACAGGCTGGTATTCAGCCCCAGCATTTT	CAAGQAGIQPQHF
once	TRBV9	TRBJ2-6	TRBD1	TGTGCCAGCAGCTCCCGCCGGGACAGCTCTGGGGCCAACGTCCTGACTTTC	CASSSRRDSSGANVLTF
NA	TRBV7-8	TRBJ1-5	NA	TGTGCCAGCAGCTTAGCACCATACAGGGATTCGGAACAGCCCCAGCATTTT	CASSLAPYRDSEQPQHF
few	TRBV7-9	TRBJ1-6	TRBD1	TGTGCCAGCAGCCCCCGGGACAGGGATAATTCACCCCTCCACTTT	CASSPRDRDNSPLHF
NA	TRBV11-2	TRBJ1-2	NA	TGTGCCAGCAGCTTAGACATTACGGACAGCCTCTTC	CASSLDITDSLF
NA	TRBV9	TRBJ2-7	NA	TGTGCCAGCAGCGTATCGAACAGCCATTACGAGCAGTACTTC	CASSVSNSHYEQYF
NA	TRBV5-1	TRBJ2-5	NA	TGCGCCAGCAGCTTGGGGTCAGGGGAAGAGACCCAGTACTTC	CASSLGSGEETQYF
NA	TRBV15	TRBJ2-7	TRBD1	TGTGCCACCAGCCCCGACAGGGGTCCCTACGAGCAGTACTTC	CATSPDRGPYEQYF
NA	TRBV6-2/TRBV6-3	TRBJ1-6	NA	TGTGCCAGCAGTTTGAGTGCCCTCCACTTT	CASSLSALHF
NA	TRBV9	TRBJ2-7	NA	TGTGCCAGCAGCGTAGATCCGGGGACCTACGAGCAGTACTTC	CASSVDPGTYEQYF
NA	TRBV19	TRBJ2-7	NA	TGTGCCAGTAGTATCACAGGGACCTACGAGCAGTACTTC	CASSITGTYEQYF
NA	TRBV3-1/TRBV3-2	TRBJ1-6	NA	TGTGCCAGCAGCCAAGTGATCGGGGGGTACTCACCCCTCCACTTT	CASSQVIGGYSPLHF
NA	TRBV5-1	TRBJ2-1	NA	TGCGCCAGCAGCTTGGGGTTCGGGCAGGGGAACAATGAGCAGTTCTTC	CASSLGFGQGNNEQFF
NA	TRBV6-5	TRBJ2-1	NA	TGTGCCAGCAGCGGGACTGACAATGAGCAGTTCTTC	CASSGTDNEQFF
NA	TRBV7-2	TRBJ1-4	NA	TGTGCCAGCAGCCCCCAGGGAGGATGGGAAAAACTGTTTTTT	CASSPQGGWEKLFF
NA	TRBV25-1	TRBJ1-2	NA	TGTGCCAGCAGTGATCGCAGGGGTGGCTACACCTTC	CASSDRRGGYTF
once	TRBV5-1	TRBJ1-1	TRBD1	TGCGCCAGCAGCGAGGGGGCGCCGGGTTCGGCTGAAGCTTTCTTT	CASSEGAPGSAEAFF
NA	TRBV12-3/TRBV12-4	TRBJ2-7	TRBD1	TGTGCCAGCAGGCCTGACAGGGGCGAGCAGTACTTC	CASRPDRGEQYF
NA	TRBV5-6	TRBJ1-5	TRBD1	TGTGCCAGCAGCCTCGGGACAGGCGGTTATAGCAATCAGCCCCAGCATTTT	CASSLGTGGYSNQPQHF
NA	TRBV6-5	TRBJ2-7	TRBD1	TGTGCCAGCAGTTATGCCGGGACAGGGTACGAGCAGTACTTC	CASSYAGTGYEQYF
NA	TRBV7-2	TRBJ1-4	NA	TGTGCCAGCAGCTTCGGACTGAGGAATGAAAAACTGTTTTTT	CASSFGLRNEKLFF
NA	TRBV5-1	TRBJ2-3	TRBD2	TGCGCCAGCAGCTCACTAGCGGGGGGGCTGAAAGATACGCAGTATTTT	CASSSLAGGLKDTQYF
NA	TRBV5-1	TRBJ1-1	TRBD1	TGCGCCAGCAGCTTGGCGGACAGGGGAACTGAAGCTTTCTTT	CASSLADRGTEAFF
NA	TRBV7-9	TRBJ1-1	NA	TGTGCTAGAGAGGGGAACACTGAAGCTTTCTTT	CAREGNTEAFF
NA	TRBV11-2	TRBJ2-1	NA	TGTGCCAGCAGCCCCGGGGGTTTGCGGCAGTTCTTC	CASSPGGLRQFF
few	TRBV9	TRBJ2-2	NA	TGTGCCAGCAGCGTAGAGGCTCGCAGGGGAGTCGTCGCCGGGGAGCTGTTTTTT	CASSVEARRGVVAGELFF
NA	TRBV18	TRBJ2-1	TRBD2	TGTGCCAGCTCACCACGTGTATCAACTAGCGCTTACAATGAGCAGTTCTTC	CASSPRVSTSAYNEQFF
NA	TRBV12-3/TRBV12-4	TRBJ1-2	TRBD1	TGTGCCAGCAGCCCCGGGACAGGAAACTTCTACACCTTC	CASSPGTGNFYTF
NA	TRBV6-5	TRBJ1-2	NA	TGTGCCAGCAGCCCCCTGAGGAACTATGGCTACACCTTC	CASSPLRNYGYTF
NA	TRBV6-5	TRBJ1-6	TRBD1	TGTGCCAGCAGGACTCCGGGACAGCCTAATTCACCCCTCCACTTT	CASRTPGQPNSPLHF
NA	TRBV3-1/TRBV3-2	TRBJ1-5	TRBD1	TGTGCCGGATCGCGCCTCGGGACAGGCCTACCCCGGGGTCAGCCCCAGCATTTT	CAGSRLGTGLPRGQPQHF
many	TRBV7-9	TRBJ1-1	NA	TGTGCCAGCCGCAGCCCAGGGGCGAACACTGAAGCTTTCTTT	CASRSPGANTEAFF
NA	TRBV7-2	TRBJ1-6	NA	TGTGCCAGCAGCTCGACGACAGGTTATACACCCCTCCACTTT	CASSSTTGYTPLHF
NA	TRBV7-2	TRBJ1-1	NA	TGTGCCAGCAGCTCACAGGGATGGGGGGGACCGAACACTGAAGCTTTCTTT	CASSSQGWGGPNTEAFF
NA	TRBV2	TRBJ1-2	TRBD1	TGTGCCAGCAGTAGAAACGGACAGGGAGGGTATGGCTATGGCTACACCTTC	CASSRNGQGGYGYGYTF
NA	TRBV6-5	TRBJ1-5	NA	TGTGCCAGCAGTTTGACAGGACTCAATCAGCCCCAGCATTTT	CASSLTGLNQPQHF
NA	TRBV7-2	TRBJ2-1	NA	TGTGCCAGCAGCTTAACAGGGCGAGCCTACAATGAGCAGTTCTTC	CASSLTGRAYNEQFF
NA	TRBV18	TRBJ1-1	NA	TGTGCCAGCTCTCCCGGCCGACAGTCGAACACTGAAGCTTTCTTT	CASSPGRQSNTEAFF
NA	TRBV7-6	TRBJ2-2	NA	TGTGCCAGCAGCTTAGCGGCAGAGAACACCGGGGAGCTGTTTTTT	CASSLAAENTGELFF
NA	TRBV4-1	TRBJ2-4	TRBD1	TGCGCCAGCAGCCAAGCGGGACAGGGGGGAATTCAGTACTTC	CASSQAGQGGIQYF
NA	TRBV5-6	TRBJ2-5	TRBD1	TGTGCCAGCAGCACCAGGACAGGGGGTCAAGAGACCCAGTACTTC	CASSTRTGGQETQYF
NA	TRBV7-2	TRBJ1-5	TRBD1	TGTGCCAGCAGTCTCGGGACAGGCTTCCCCCGCAATCAGCCCCAGCATTTT	CASSLGTGFPRNQPQHF